The 5 T cell receptor beta chains below all came from one sample that was sequenced in a study of blood T cell repertoires in COVID-19. TCRdb keeps only in-frame clones here, not all; method: immunoSEQ multiplex PCR. This sample carries 200,000 to 250,000 clones, 70% to 85% of them seen once, and the ten largest clones take under 2%. The material sequenced was peripheral blood. These receptors were collected from a woman aged 80 or over with acute or convalescent COVID-19.

The genes are TRBV20-1 and TRBJ1-2; 10 bases are a match to TRBD1. The germline CDR1 and CDR2 sequences are DFQATT and SNEGSKA (reference sequence). J gave up 4 bases and V 3 bases, and 5 bases lay outside the gene matches. The CDR3 is made up of 14 amino acids. The CDR3 reads CSASLRTGGYGYTF. In DNA, the CDR3 is TGCAGTGCTAGTTTGCGGACAGGGGGCTATGGCTACACCTTC.

CDR3 bases: TGCGCCAGCAGCCAAAGTGACAGGGAAGGCGGCTACACCTTC. Translating gives CASSQSDREGGYTF. The chain joins TRBV4-3 to TRBJ1-2; 7 nucleotides agree with TRBD1. The germline CDR1 and CDR2 sequences are LGHNA and YSLEER. The CDR3 has 14 residues. Trimming at V came to 2 bases and at J to 8 bases, leaving 8 bases not matched to a gene.

J is TRBJ2-7 and V is TRBV5-6; 11 bases fit TRBD2. V was pared by 4 bases and J by 0 bases, with 6 bases of the junction left unmatched. There are 16 residues in the CDR3. Germline CDR1 reads SGHDT; CDR2 reads YYEEEE. The CDR3 sequence is CASSEVGTSGSYEQYF. CDR3 DNA sequence: TGTGCCAGCAGCGAGGTCGGGACTAGCGGCTCCTACGAGCAGTACTTC.

This clone was detected only once. This chain joins TRBV5-4 and TRBJ1-2, with unresolved D. The length of the CDR3 is 15 residues. V lost 5 bases and J 1 base, leaving 15 bases between the germline ends. Germline CDR1 and CDR2: SGHNT and YYREEE (reference sequence). This CDR3 is CASREGGSNNYGYTF. The CDR3 DNA reads TGTGCCAGCAGGGAAGGAGGGAGCAATAACTATGGCTACACCTTC. The full variable domain, in which reference TRBV5-4 and TRBJ1-2 provide the parts outside the CDR3, is ETGVTQSPTHLIKTRGQQVTLRCSSQSGHNTVSWYQQALGQGPQFIFQYYREEENGRGNFPPRFSGLQFPNYSSELNVNALELDDSALYLCASREGGSNNYGYTFGSGTRLTVV.

The chain carries TRBV11-1 and TRBJ1-4; possibly TRBD1 for D (6 bases). Germline CDR1 and CDR2: SGHAT and FQDESV (reference sequence). There are 14 residues in the CDR3. V lost 5 bases, J lost 8 bases, and 15 bases lay in between. CDR3 loop: CASSRQGSREKLFF. DNA for the CDR3: TGTGCCAGCAGCCGTCAGGGGAGCAGGGAAAAACTGTTTTTT. Full variable domain (outside the CDR3, taken from reference TRBV11-1 and TRBJ1-4): EAEVAQSPRYKITEKSQAVAFWCDPISGHATLYWYRQILGQGPELLVQFQDESVVDDSQLPKDRFSAERLKGVDSTLKIQPAELGDSAMYLCASSRQGSREKLFFGSGTQLSVL.